These 13 T cell receptor beta chains were all obtained from the same sample, sequenced in a study of blood T cell repertoires in COVID-19. Using immunoSEQ multiplex PCR, the repertoire was profiled, and TCRdb retains in-frame clones only, with some absent. The sample contains some 58,000 clones, 80% to 95% of which appear only once. Sample: peripheral blood. Every receptor here comes from a man between 50 and 59 years old with active COVID-19.

The V call is TRBV11-2, the J call TRBJ2-2; D gene unclear. Germline lookup yields CDR1 SGHAT and CDR2 FQNNGV. The CDR3 totals 14 residues. V lost 2 bases to trimming and J lost 5 bases, with 9 bases between them. CDR3 region: CASSLRVVTGELFF. In DNA form, the CDR3 reads TGTGCCAGCAGCTTAAGAGTCGTGACCGGGGAGCTGTTTTTT.

The chain couples TRBV24-1 to TRBJ2-2; maybe TRBD2 (7 bases). This CDR3 has 16 amino acids. Germline assignment: CDR1 KGHDR and CDR2 SFDVKD. Trimming removed 3 bases at V and 1 base at J, with 11 bases between. The CDR3 reads CATSDPGGRNTGELFF. Written as DNA, the CDR3 is TGTGCCACCAGTGATCCCGGGGGGCGGAACACCGGGGAGCTGTTTTTT.

The chain has TRBV7-2 and TRBJ2-1; D perhaps matches TRBD2 (6 bases). V was trimmed by 5 bases and J by 1 base, leaving 18 bases between them. The germline V gene has CDR1 SGHTA and CDR2 FQGNSA. This CDR3 region has 17 residues. In nucleotides, the CDR3 is TGTGCCAGCAGCCCGCCGGTCGGGGGACCTTCCTACAATGAGCAGTTCTTC. Encoded protein: CASSPPVGGPSYNEQFF.

This chain uses TRBV18 with TRBJ2-6; no clear D gene. This CDR3 spans 18 amino acids. CDR1 is KGHSH and CDR2 is LQKENI in the germline V gene. The V end lost 2 bases, the J end lost 0 bases, and 14 bases lay between the germline ends. CDR3 in amino acids: CASSPTGPSLSGANVLTF. CDR3 sequence (DNA): TGTGCCAGCTCACCAACGGGTCCATCTCTCTCTGGGGCCAACGTCCTGACTTTC.

The V gene is TRBV6-1, the J gene TRBJ2-2; TRBD2 matches 7 bases. CDR1 is MNHNS, CDR2 SASEGT, per germline. The CDR3 length is 16 residues. The trim removed 2 bases at V and 1 base at J, leaving 4 bases unmatched. Here the CDR3 DNA reads TGTGCCAGCAGTGAAACGGGGGGAGGGAACACCGGGGAGCTGTTTTTT. Translating gives CASSETGGGNTGELFF.

J is TRBJ2-7 and V is TRBV7-9, with 12 bases lining up with TRBD1. The V gene end was trimmed by 5 bases and the J gene end by 6 bases; junction bases not matched to a gene: 11. This CDR3 region has 16 residues. Germline assignment: CDR1 SEHNR and CDR2 FQNEAQ (reference sequence). This chain's CDR3 is CASSLRDRGLYSEQYF. The DNA of the CDR3 is TGTGCCAGCAGCCTTCGGGACAGGGGGCTGTATAGCGAGCAGTACTTC.

This clone has a single count. The chain couples TRBV2 to TRBJ2-2; 9 bases are a match to TRBD2. Germline CDR1 SNHLY, CDR2 FYNNEI. The CDR3 totals 14 residues. The V segment lost 4 bases and the J segment 6 bases; nucleotides outside the gene matches: 3. In nucleotides, the CDR3 is TGTGCCAGCAGTGCTCTAGCGGGGTCCGGGGAGCTGTTTTTT. It translates to CASSALAGSGELFF.

The chain couples TRBV7-6 to TRBJ2-7, with D tentatively TRBD1 (6 bases). Germline-derived CDR1 and CDR2 are SGHVS and FNYEAQ. The CDR3 has 15 amino acids. The ends were cut back, 3 bases at V and 3 bases at J, with 15 bases in the middle. CDR3 amino acids: CASSFSDGRGYEQYF. CDR3 nucleotide sequence: TGTGCCAGCAGCTTCTCTGACGGCAGGGGCTACGAGCAGTACTTC.

The chain has TRBV11-2 and TRBJ2-5; D may be TRBD1 (5 bases). Trimming stripped 3 bases from V and 5 bases from J, with 19 bases between. The CDR3 runs to 16 residues. CDR1 and CDR2 (germline): SGHAT, FQNNGV. The CDR3 spells CASSFSLGGAGETQYF. CDR3 in DNA: TGTGCCAGCAGCTTCTCCCTCGGTGGGGCCGGTGAGACCCAGTACTTC.

The V call is TRBV28, the J call TRBJ2-7; D call uncertain. The CDR3 is made up of 13 amino acids. Germline CDR1 MDHEN, CDR2 SYDVKM. V gave up 3 bases and J gave up 1 base, with 7 bases separating them. CDR3 DNA sequence: TGTGCCAGCAGTTTTGCAGGTTCCTACGAGCAGTACTTC. Its protein is CASSFAGSYEQYF.

The chain has TRBV6-5 and TRBJ2-1; TRBD2 matches at 8 bases. This CDR3 is 15 amino acids long. The V gene's germline CDR1 is MNHEY and CDR2 SVGAGI. The V gene end was trimmed by 10 bases and the J gene end by 0 bases; junction bases not matched to a gene: 8. CDR3: CATTDLAGSYNEQFF. CDR3 sequence (DNA): TGTGCCACCACGGATCTAGCGGGCTCCTACAATGAGCAGTTCTTC.

The chain links TRBV7-2 to TRBJ1-2; 8 bases agree with TRBD1. Germline CDR1 SGHTA, CDR2 FQGNSA. The CDR3 is 13 residues long. Trimming at V came to 5 bases and at J to 2 bases, leaving 1 base not matched to a gene. This CDR3 reads CASSRDRNYGYTF. In DNA, the CDR3 is TGTGCCAGCAGCCGGGACAGGAACTATGGCTACACCTTC.

This chain joins TRBV6-1 and TRBJ2-7, with 7 bases that match TRBD1. Germline values: CDR1 MNHNS, CDR2 SASEGT. This CDR3 comprises 14 residues. Trimming at V came to 2 bases and at J to 5 bases, leaving 6 bases not matched to a gene. CDR3 nucleotide sequence: TGTGCCAGCAGTGAAACAGGGGTGAAAGACGAGCAGTACTTC. Amino acid sequence: CASSETGVKDEQYF.